This T cell receptor beta chain came from a study of prognosis after radiotherapy for stage I lung cancer. Study overall: From April 2018 through January 2019, patients with stage I non-small cell lung cancer were enrolled. The roughly twelve male and 6 female patients were aged 53 to 84, median approximately 74 years.

This clonotype was observed at least ten times. Two-round multiplex PCR, the amplification method, yielded TCR beta CDR3 from genomic DNA. Primers specific to each TRBV and TRBJ gene were used in first-round PCR. TCRdb reprocessed the multiplex PCR reads via MiXCR and lists one record per CDR3 protein. Of around 30,000 distinct CDR3 sequences in the sample, 32% were seen once. This sequence originates from a donor over 45 with non-small cell lung cancer. Sample: PBMCs, taken before or after stereotactic body radiation therapy (not recorded which).

CDR3 nucleotides: TGTGCCAGCAGTTACTGGCAGGTTGGGCAAGCTTTCTTT. It translates to CASSYWQVGQAFF. V is TRBV6-5 and J is TRBJ1-1; no firm D call. Per the germline V gene, CDR1 is MNHEY and CDR2 is SVGAGI. V shed 1 base and J shed 9 bases, with 12 bases lying between them. There are 13 residues in the CDR3.